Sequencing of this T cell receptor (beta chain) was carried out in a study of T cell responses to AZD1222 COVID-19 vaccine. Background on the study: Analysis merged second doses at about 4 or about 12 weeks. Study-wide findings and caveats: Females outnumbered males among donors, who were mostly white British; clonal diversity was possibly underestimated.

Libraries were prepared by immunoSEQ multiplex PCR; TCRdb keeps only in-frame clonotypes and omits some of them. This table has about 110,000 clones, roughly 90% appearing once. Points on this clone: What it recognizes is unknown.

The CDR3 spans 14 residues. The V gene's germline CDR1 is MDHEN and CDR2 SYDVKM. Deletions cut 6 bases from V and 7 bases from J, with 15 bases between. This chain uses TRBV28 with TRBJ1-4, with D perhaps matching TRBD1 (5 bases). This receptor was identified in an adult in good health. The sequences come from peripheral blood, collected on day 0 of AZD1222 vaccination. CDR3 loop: CASSAGAGREKLFF. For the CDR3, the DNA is TGTGCCAGCAGCGCGGGAGCAGGGCGTGAAAAACTGTTTTTT.